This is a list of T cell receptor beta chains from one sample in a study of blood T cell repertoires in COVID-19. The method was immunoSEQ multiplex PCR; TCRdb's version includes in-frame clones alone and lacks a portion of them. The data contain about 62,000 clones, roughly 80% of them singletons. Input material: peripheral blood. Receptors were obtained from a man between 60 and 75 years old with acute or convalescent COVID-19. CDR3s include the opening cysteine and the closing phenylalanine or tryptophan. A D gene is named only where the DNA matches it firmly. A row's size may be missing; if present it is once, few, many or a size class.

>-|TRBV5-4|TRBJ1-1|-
CASTRDQMNTEAFF
TGTGCCAGCACCAGGGATCAAATGAACACTGAAGCTTTCTTT
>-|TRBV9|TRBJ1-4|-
CASSVEGATNEKLFF
TGTGCCAGCAGCGTAGAAGGGGCAACTAATGAAAAACTGTTTTTT
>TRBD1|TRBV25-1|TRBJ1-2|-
CASSEFGRGLYGYTF
TGTGCCAGCAGTGAATTTGGCAGGGGGCTTTATGGCTACACCTTC
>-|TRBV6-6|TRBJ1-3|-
CASSYSEGGNTIYF
TGTGCCAGCAGTTATTCTGAGGGAGGAAACACCATATATTTT
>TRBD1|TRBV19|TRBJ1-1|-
CASSIDRENTEAFF
TGTGCCAGTAGTATTGACAGGGAGAACACTGAAGCTTTCTTT
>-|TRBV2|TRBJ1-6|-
CASSVLTGSADSPLHF
TGTGCCAGCAGCGTTCTCACAGGGTCTGCGGATTCACCCCTCCACTTT
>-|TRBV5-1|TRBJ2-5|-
CASSLTGETQYF
TGCGCCAGCAGCTTGACCGGGGAGACCCAGTACTTC
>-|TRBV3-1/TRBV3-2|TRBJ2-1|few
CASSQDLVYNEQFF
TGTGCCAGCAGCCAAGATTTAGTTTACAATGAGCAGTTCTTC
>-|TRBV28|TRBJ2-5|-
CASLPGGQETQYF
TGTGCCAGCCTCCCGGGTGGACAAGAGACCCAGTACTTC
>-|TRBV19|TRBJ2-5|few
CASSEGLRQETQYF
TGTGCCAGTTCCGAGGGACTCAGACAAGAGACCCAGTACTTC
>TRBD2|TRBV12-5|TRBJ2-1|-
CASGLVLSGGRASYNEQFF
TGTGCTAGTGGTTTGGTACTCTCTGGCGGGAGGGCCTCTTACAATGAGCAGTTCTTC
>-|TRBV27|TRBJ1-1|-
CASSSRGSEAFF
TGTGCCAGCAGTTCTAGGGGATCTGAAGCTTTCTTT
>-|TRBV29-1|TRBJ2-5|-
CSGSEGIRETQYF
TGCAGCGGGTCGGAGGGTATCAGAGAGACCCAGTACTTC
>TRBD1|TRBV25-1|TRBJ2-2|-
CASRSQGATTGELFF
TGTGCCAGCAGATCACAGGGGGCGACCACCGGGGAGCTGTTTTTT
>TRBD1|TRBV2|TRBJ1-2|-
CASSGGQGVSGYTF
TGTGCCAGCAGCGGGGGACAGGGGGTTTCTGGCTACACCTTC
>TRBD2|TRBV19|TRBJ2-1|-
CASSPGGFGEQFF
TGTGCCAGTAGCCCCGGGGGGTTTGGTGAGCAGTTCTTC
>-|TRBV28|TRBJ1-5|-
CASRPGLNLQPQHF
TGTGCCAGCAGGCCGGGACTGAACCTCCAGCCCCAGCATTTT
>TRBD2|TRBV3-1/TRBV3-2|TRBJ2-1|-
CASSQLAGGRPNEQFF
TGTGCCAGCAGCCAATTAGCGGGAGGGAGGCCAAATGAGCAGTTCTTC
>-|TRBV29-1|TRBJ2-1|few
CSTPGGSAYNEQFF
TGCAGCACCCCAGGAGGGTCGGCCTACAATGAGCAGTTCTTC
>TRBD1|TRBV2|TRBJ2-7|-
CASSNARDRGHEQYF
TGTGCCAGCAGTAACGCACGGGACAGGGGGCACGAGCAGTACTTC
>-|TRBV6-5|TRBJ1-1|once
CASSSYTEAFF
TGTGCCAGCAGTTCTTACACTGAAGCTTTCTTT
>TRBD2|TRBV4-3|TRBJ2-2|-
CASSRQLAGATGELFF
TGCGCCAGCAGCCGTCAACTAGCGGGAGCCACCGGGGAGCTGTTTTTT
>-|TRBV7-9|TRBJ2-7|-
CASSLGQNEQYF
TGTGCCAGCAGCTTAGGGCAGAACGAGCAGTACTTC